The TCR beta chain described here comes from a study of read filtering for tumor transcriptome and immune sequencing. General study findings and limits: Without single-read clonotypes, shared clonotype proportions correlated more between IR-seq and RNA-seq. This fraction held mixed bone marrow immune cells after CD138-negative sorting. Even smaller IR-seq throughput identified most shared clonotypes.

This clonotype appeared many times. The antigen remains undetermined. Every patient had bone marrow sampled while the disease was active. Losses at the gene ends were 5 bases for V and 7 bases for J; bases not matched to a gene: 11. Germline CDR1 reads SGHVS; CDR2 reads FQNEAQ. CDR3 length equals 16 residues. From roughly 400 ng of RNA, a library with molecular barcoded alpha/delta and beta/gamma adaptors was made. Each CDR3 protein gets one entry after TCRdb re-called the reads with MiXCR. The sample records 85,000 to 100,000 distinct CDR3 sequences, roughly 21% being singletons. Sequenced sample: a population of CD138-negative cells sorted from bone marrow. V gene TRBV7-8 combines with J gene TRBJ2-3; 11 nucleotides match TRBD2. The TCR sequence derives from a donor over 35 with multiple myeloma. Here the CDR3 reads CASSPRGSGGANTQYF. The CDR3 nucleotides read TGTGCCAGCAGCCCGCGGGGTAGCGGGGGGGCAAATACGCAGTATTTT.